The T cell receptor beta chain under discussion was sequenced for a study of PD-1 blockade in classical Hodgkin lymphoma. The data were produced by immunoSEQ multiplex PCR, yet TCRdb's version contains in-frame clones alone and is incomplete. The sample comprises about 18,000 clones, around 74% of which are singletons, and 2% to 2.5% rests with the top ten. With V trimmed by 0 bases and J by 5 bases, 12 bases remained unmatched. This CDR3 is 17 amino acids long. Germline V gives CDR1 SEHNR, CDR2 FQNEAQ (reference sequence). As to time point: cycle 4 day 1 (C4D1), after less than 7 weeks of nivolumab. Patients all relapsed after autologous stem cell transplantation, and there was variation in brentuximab vedotin exposure. With magnetic negative selection, CD4+ T cells were purified from PBMCs that had been thawed.

V gene TRBV7-9 combines with J gene TRBJ2-7; 8 nucleotides agree with TRBD2. The specimen was CD4+ T cells from blood, collected before the fourth cycle of nivolumab. This TCR came from a human donor with classical Hodgkin lymphoma. In DNA form, the CDR3 reads TGTGCCAGCAGCTTAGCGACGACGCCGGGAGGGCCCCACGAGCAGTACTTC. As protein: CASSLATTPGGPHEQYF.